The 8 T cell receptor beta chains below all came from one sample that was sequenced in a study of radiotherapy plus CTLA-4 blockade in lung cancer. Here immunoSEQ multiplex PCR was the method, and the copy in TCRdb shows in-frame clones only, minus some. Here the sample spans over 75,000 clones, 83% being singletons. Source: peripheral blood, taken from a patient treated with radiotherapy plus ipilimumab. These receptors came from a human donor with non-small cell lung cancer who had stable disease on radiotherapy plus ipilimumab.

The chain recombines TRBV7-7 with TRBJ2-2; 8 bases fit TRBD1. Germline assignment: CDR1 SSHAT and CDR2 FNYEAQ (reference sequence). V lost 0 bases to trimming and J lost 5 bases; unmatched junction nucleotides: 5. The length of the CDR3 is 16 residues. The CDR3 here is CASSLARTGRTGELFF. CDR3 DNA: TGTGCCAGCAGCTTAGCCAGGACAGGGCGGACCGGGGAGCTGTTTTTT. Full variable domain (missing parts from reference TRBV7-7 and TRBJ2-2): GAGVSQSPRYKVTKRGQDVTLRCDPISSHATLYWYQQALGQGPEFLTYFNYEAQPDKSGLPSDRFSAERPEGSISTLTIQRTEQRDSAMYRCASSLARTGRTGELFFGEGSRLTVL.

The chain couples TRBV27 to TRBJ1-6, with D perhaps TRBD1 (5 bases). The CDR3 is 13 residues long. Looked up from germline, CDR1 is MNHEY and CDR2 is SMNVEV (reference sequence). Trimming cost V 2 bases and J 8 bases, with 7 bases left between them. CDR3 sequence: CASSLRQHSPLHF. Here the CDR3 DNA reads TGTGCCAGCAGTTTACGACAGCATTCACCCCTCCACTTT.

V gene TRBV7-2 combines with J gene TRBJ2-5; 7 bases match TRBD2. The CDR3 spans 16 residues. The V gene end was trimmed by 5 bases and the J gene end by 1 base; junction bases not matched to a gene: 10. Germline CDR1 SGHTA, CDR2 FQGNSA. CDR3 in amino acids: CASSPPGRTTQETQYF. The CDR3 DNA is TGTGCCAGCAGCCCGCCCGGGAGGACTACCCAAGAGACCCAGTACTTC.

This chain connects TRBV21-1 to TRBJ2-2. TRBV21-1 is marked as a pseudogene. This CDR3 region has 17 residues. The CDR3 region has the DNA TGTGCCAGCAGCCGTCGGGTGACAAGCTCGAACACCGGGGAGCTGTTTTTT. Its protein is CASSRRVTSSNTGELFF.

This rearrangement joins TRBV21-1 to TRBJ1-4. TRBV21-1 is listed as a pseudogene. This CDR3 region has 13 residues. The CDR3 sequence is CASSKHREFGLFF. The CDR3 nucleotides read TGTGCCAGCAGCAAACATCGGGAGTTCGGACTGTTTTTT.

The chain is built from TRBV19 and TRBJ1-6; the D is unclear. The CDR3 has 13 residues. Germline V CDR1 and CDR2: LNHDA, SQIVND (reference sequence). The germline V and J ends were trimmed by 7 bases and 6 bases, with 10 bases remaining between them. The DNA of the CDR3 is TGTGCCAGTAAGAGTAGGGCTAATTCACCCCTCCACTTT. It translates to CASKSRANSPLHF.

The genes are TRBV30 and TRBJ2-1; 9 bases fit TRBD2. This CDR3 has 15 residues. V was pared by 2 bases and J by 7 bases, with 9 bases of the junction left unmatched. Germline V gives CDR1 GTSNPN, CDR2 SVGIG (reference sequence). Written as DNA, the CDR3 is TGTGCCTGGAGTAGCGGGGGGCTAGGGGGAAATGAGCAGTTCTTC. As protein: CAWSSGGLGGNEQFF.

The genes are TRBV5-1 and TRBJ1-5; no definite D call. Germline values: CDR1 SGHRS, CDR2 YFSETQ. Trimming removed 4 bases from V and 0 bases from J, with 5 bases in between. This CDR3 spans 13 amino acids. The CDR3 region is CASSLLSNQPQHF. The CDR3 nucleotides read TGCGCCAGCAGCCTCCTTAGCAATCAGCCCCAGCATTTT.